The 31 T cell receptor beta chains listed next were all sequenced from one sample in a study of blood T cell repertoires in COVID-19. Generated by immunoSEQ multiplex PCR, the TCRdb table keeps only in-frame clones and is missing some. Among some 250,000 clones listed, approximately 85% were seen once. The sequenced sample was PBMCs or T cells enriched from blood (not recorded which). The receptors here all came from a woman aged 45-65 years who had recovered from COVID-19.

The DNA for the CDR3 is TGTGCCAGCACCGAGGGCGGAACGATCGGCACAGATACGCAGTATTTT. Its protein product is CASTEGGTIGTDTQYF. V and J are TRBV28 and TRBJ2-3; a weak D match, TRBD2 (5 bases). The V gene's germline CDR1 is MDHEN and CDR2 SYDVKM. The CDR3 covers 16 residues. The V gene lost 7 bases and the J gene lost 1 base, with 18 bases spanning the gap.

The chain combines TRBV2 with TRBJ1-5, with TRBD1 matching over 9 bases. This CDR3 comprises 14 residues. The V gene end was trimmed by 3 bases and the J gene end by 6 bases; junction bases not matched to a gene: 3. Germline lookup yields CDR1 SNHLY and CDR2 FYNNEI. DNA of the CDR3: TGTGCCAGCAGTGAGGACAGGGGTAGTCAGCCCCAGCATTTT. This sequence encodes CASSEDRGSQPQHF.

J is TRBJ1-2 and V is TRBV6-5, with TRBD1 matching 8 bases. With V trimmed by 7 bases and J by 5 bases, 6 bases remained unmatched. The CDR3 has 13 residues. In germline, CDR1 is MNHEY, CDR2 SVGAGI. The CDR3 bases are TGTGCCAGCACTGTGGGACAGGCATATGGCTACACCTTC. Translation gives CASTVGQAYGYTF.

V gene TRBV5-4 combines with J gene TRBJ2-2, with TRBD2 identical over 9 bases. V shed 1 base, J shed 4 bases, and the junction held 2 bases outside the gene matches. The CDR3 sequence is 15 residues long. Per the germline V gene, CDR1 is SGHNT and CDR2 is YYREEE (reference sequence). Written as DNA, the CDR3 is TGTGCCAGCAGCTTGTCAGCGGGAGGCACCGGGGAGCTGTTTTTT. Translation: CASSLSAGGTGELFF.

This clone was seen only a few times. The V call is TRBV11-2, the J call TRBJ2-4; no reliable D call. Looked up from germline, CDR1 is SGHAT and CDR2 is FQNNGV. V was pared by 0 bases and J by 7 bases, with 7 bases between. The CDR3 length is 13 residues. CDR3 residues: CASSLETLNIQYF. CDR3 in DNA: TGTGCCAGCAGCTTAGAGACACTTAACATTCAGTACTTC.

The chain links TRBV3-1 (or the pseudogene TRBV3-2) to TRBJ1-2, with D hard to call. Trimming removed 3 bases from V and 6 bases from J, with 11 bases in between. This CDR3 comprises 13 residues. Germline V gives CDR1 LGHDT, CDR2 YNNKEL (reference sequence). Here the CDR3 DNA reads TGTGCCAGCAGCCATACAGAGTCAGATGGCTACACCTTC. This translates into CASSHTESDGYTF.

The gene calls are TRBV7-9 and TRBJ1-6, with a tentative D call TRBD1 (5 bases). CDR3 length: 14 residues. The germline V gene has CDR1 SEHNR and CDR2 FQNEAQ (reference sequence). V was cut by 2 bases and J by 5 bases, with 7 bases left in between. The CDR3 region is CASSLRQNNSPLHF. The CDR3 nucleotides read TGTGCCAGCAGCTTACGACAGAATAATTCACCCCTCCACTTT.

The chain combines TRBV5-5 with TRBJ1-4; tentative D call: TRBD1 (5 bases). CDR1 and CDR2 (germline): SGHKS, YYEKEE (reference sequence). V lost 0 bases and J 8 bases, leaving 11 bases between the germline ends. The CDR3 covers 14 residues. The CDR3 reads CASSLGGLEEKLFF. CDR3 coding DNA: TGTGCCAGCAGCTTGGGGGGCCTTGAGGAAAAACTGTTTTTT.

This clone occurred once. The rearrangement links TRBV18 to TRBJ2-1, with D possibly matching TRBD2 (6 bases). Germline loops: CDR1 KGHSH, CDR2 LQKENI. The CDR3 sequence is 15 residues long. V gave up 1 base and J gave up 7 bases, with 14 bases separating them. CDR3 DNA sequence: TGTGCCAGCTCACCACAAAGTAGCGGAACAAATGAGCAGTTCTTC. This encodes CASSPQSSGTNEQFF.

This rearrangement joins TRBV25-1 to TRBJ1-5, with D hard to call. Trimming stripped 0 bases from V and 11 bases from J, with 14 bases between. The CDR3 is 14 residues long. In germline, CDR1 is MGHDK, CDR2 SYGVNS. CDR3 coding DNA: TGTGCCAGCAGTGAATACGGGGTAGGAGGAACCCAGCATTTT. It yields the protein CASSEYGVGGTQHF.

The rearrangement links TRBV19 to TRBJ2-6, with D possibly TRBD2 on 6 matching bases. V was clipped by 7 bases and J by 0 bases, with 7 bases between them. The V gene's germline CDR1 is LNHDA and CDR2 SQIVND (reference sequence). The CDR3 length is 14 residues. Here the CDR3 DNA reads TGTGCCAGTATGCGGGGCTCTGGGGCCAACGTCCTGACTTTC. This codes for CASMRGSGANVLTF.

The chain couples TRBV3-1 (or the pseudogene TRBV3-2) to TRBJ1-1; D is ambiguous. The CDR3 totals 15 residues. Germline V gives CDR1 LGHDT, CDR2 YNNKEL (reference sequence). The V end lost 2 bases, the J end lost 2 bases, and 12 bases lay between the germline ends. The DNA for the CDR3 is TGTGCCAGCAGCCAACATGCAGCGGGAAACACTGAAGCTTTCTTT. Translated: CASSQHAAGNTEAFF.

This chain uses TRBV5-1 with TRBJ1-4; D unclear. Trimming stripped 5 bases from V and 1 base from J, with 15 bases between. This CDR3 is built from 16 residues. CDR1 is SGHRS and CDR2 is YFSETQ in the germline V gene. CDR3 in DNA: TGCGCCAGCAGTGAAGGTTATGCAGGAACTAATGAAAAACTGTTTTTT. Encoded protein: CASSEGYAGTNEKLFF.

The chain uses TRBV28 and TRBJ1-2; 9 bases are shared with TRBD1. The V gene's germline CDR1 is MDHEN and CDR2 SYDVKM. The CDR3 spans 13 residues. J was trimmed by 6 bases and V by 10 bases; bases with no gene match: 9. The CDR3 sequence: CATTARDRDGYTF. In DNA form, the CDR3 reads TGTGCCACCACGGCCCGGGACAGGGATGGCTACACCTTC.

This rearrangement joins TRBV29-1 to TRBJ2-1, with TRBD2 matching over 9 bases. CDR1 and CDR2 from the germline V gene are SQVTM and ANQGSEA. This CDR3 is built from 17 residues. Trimming removed 5 bases from V and 0 bases from J; junction bases left unmatched: 11. The CDR3: CSVIMTSGTSSYNEQFF. CDR3 DNA sequence: TGCAGCGTTATCATGACTAGCGGAACAAGCTCCTACAATGAGCAGTTCTTC.

V and J are TRBV28 and TRBJ2-7; a possible D gene is TRBD2 (6 bases). The V end was cut by 3 bases, the J end by 9 bases, with 15 bases between. Germline V gene sequence: CDR1 MDHEN, CDR2 SYDVKM. The CDR3 covers 13 residues. The CDR3 DNA is TGTGCCAGCAGTTTGTCCGGAGGGCCTCTGCAGTACTTC. This sequence encodes CASSLSGGPLQYF.

The rearrangement uses TRBV6-5 and TRBJ1-2, with D possibly TRBD1 on 5 matching bases. Germline values: CDR1 MNHEY, CDR2 SVGAGI. V lost 4 bases and J 4 bases, leaving 10 bases between the germline ends. This CDR3 region has 13 residues. The CDR3 DNA is TGTGCCAGCAGTTTAGACAGCCCCTATGGCTACACCTTC. As protein: CASSLDSPYGYTF.

This clone turned up a few times. The rearrangement joins TRBV7-3 to TRBJ2-1, with TRBD2 identical over 12 bases. This CDR3 has 14 amino acids. Germline loops: CDR1 SGHTA, CDR2 FQGTGA. Trimming took 5 bases from V and 7 from J; bases not matched to a gene: 3. This CDR3 reads CASSPGLAGNEQFF. DNA for the CDR3: TGTGCCAGCAGCCCGGGACTAGCGGGTAATGAGCAGTTCTTC.

The rearrangement joins TRBV10-3 to TRBJ2-7; D ambiguous. V dropped 4 bases and J dropped 0 bases, with 7 bases sitting between them. CDR1 is ENHRY and CDR2 is SYGVKD in the germline V gene. The CDR3 is made up of 13 amino acids. CDR3 nucleotide sequence: TGTGCCATCAGTGTCACAGTCTCCTACGAGCAGTACTTC. It translates to CAISVTVSYEQYF.

This chain joins TRBV3-1 (or the pseudogene TRBV3-2) and TRBJ1-1; TRBD1 matches at 7 bases. The germline gives CDR1 LGHDT, CDR2 YNNKEL (reference sequence). The CDR3 sequence is 14 residues long. Losses at the gene ends were 4 bases for V and 10 bases for J; bases not matched to a gene: 12. The CDR3 loop is CASSLPERGQRAFF. CDR3 DNA sequence: TGTGCCAGCAGCCTCCCCGAGAGGGGGCAACGAGCTTTCTTT.

This chain uses TRBV27 with TRBJ1-2, with D unresolved. Trimming stripped 3 bases from V and 7 bases from J, with 15 bases between. CDR1 and CDR2 (germline): MNHEY, SMNVEV (reference sequence). The CDR3 contains 14 residues. The CDR3 DNA reads TGTGCCAGCAGTTTTGCTGGCGGGGTTGCTGGCTACACCTTC. Its protein is CASSFAGGVAGYTF.

DNA of the CDR3: TGTGCCAGCTCACCCCCCGCTGGGGAGCCTGGGGCCAACGTCCTGACTTTC. Translating it yields CASSPPAGEPGANVLTF. The chain combines TRBV18 with TRBJ2-6, with D maybe TRBD2 (5 bases). The germline gives CDR1 KGHSH, CDR2 LQKENI. With 3 bases removed from V and 2 bases from J, the gap between germline ends came to 14 bases. The CDR3 totals 17 residues.

The gene calls are TRBV28 and TRBJ2-4; D perhaps matches TRBD2 (6 bases). V lost 3 bases and J lost 6, with 12 bases in between. The CDR3 runs 14 residues. Germline CDR1 MDHEN, CDR2 SYDVKM. DNA for the CDR3: TGTGCCAGCAGTTTCCTCGGGGGTTTAAACATTCAGTACTTC. As protein: CASSFLGGLNIQYF. Combining the CDR3 with reference TRBV28 and TRBJ2-4 gives the whole variable domain DVKVTQSSRYLVKRTGEKVFLECVQDMDHENMFWYRQDPGLGLRLIYFSYDVKMKEKGDIPEGYSVSREKKERFSLILESASTNQTSMYLCASSFLGGLNIQYFGAGTRLSVL.

The V and J genes are TRBV2 and TRBJ2-7; 11 bases fit TRBD1. With V trimmed by 4 bases and J by 5 bases, 7 bases remained unmatched. CDR3 length equals 15 residues. CDR1 is SNHLY, CDR2 FYNNEI, per germline. The CDR3 coding sequence is TGTGCCAGCAGTGCTAAGGGACAGGGGGTCCACGAGCAGTACTTC. Translation gives CASSAKGQGVHEQYF.

V and J are TRBV10-1 and TRBJ1-1; D might be TRBD1 (5 bases). Per germline, CDR1 WNHNN and CDR2 SYGVQD (reference sequence). V lost 2 bases and J lost 0, with 10 bases in between. The CDR3 totals 15 residues. CDR3 in DNA: TGCGCCAGCAGTGAGCCAAGGGGCTTGAACACTGAAGCTTTCTTT. It translates to CASSEPRGLNTEAFF.

The chain couples TRBV9 to TRBJ2-7, with D maybe TRBD1 (5 bases). V lost 0 bases, J lost 1 base, and 8 bases lay in between. The CDR3 length is 14 residues. Germline CDR1 SGDLS, CDR2 YYNGEE. The CDR3 sequence is CASSVDQGSYEQYF. CDR3 coding DNA: TGTGCCAGCAGCGTAGATCAGGGTTCCTACGAGCAGTACTTC. The full variable domain, with the rest looked up from reference TRBV9 and TRBJ2-7, is DSGVTQTPKHLITATGQRVTLRCSPRSGDLSVYWYQQSLDQGLQFLIQYYNGEERAKGNILERFSAQQFPDLHSELNLSSLELGDSALYFCASSVDQGSYEQYFGPGTRLTVT.

The chain recombines TRBV19 with TRBJ1-5; D might be TRBD1 (5 bases). CDR1 is LNHDA, CDR2 SQIVND, per germline (reference sequence). CDR3 length: 15 residues. V was cut by 3 bases and J by 0 bases, with 9 bases left in between. The DNA for the CDR3 is TGTGCCAGTAGTATTGTGACAGATAGCAATCAGCCCCAGCATTTT. Its protein is CASSIVTDSNQPQHF.

The chain uses TRBV15 and TRBJ1-6, with a tentative D call TRBD1 (6 bases). V was shortened by 1 base and J by 8 bases, with 9 bases between the two germline ends. Germline V CDR1 and CDR2: LNHNV, YYDKDF (reference sequence). This CDR3 spans 14 amino acids. The CDR3 sequence is CATSRVSGDSPLHF. CDR3 sequence (DNA): TGTGCCACCAGCAGAGTTTCAGGGGATTCACCCCTCCACTTT.

This chain uses TRBV6-5 with TRBJ2-5, with a tentative D call TRBD2 (6 bases). The CDR3 contains 14 residues. Trimming took 10 bases from V and 0 from J, leaving 15 bases between them. Germline loops: CDR1 MNHEY, CDR2 SVGAGI. Written as DNA, the CDR3 is TGTGCCATTCGGGACTCTATCCACCAAGAGACCCAGTACTTC. Translation: CAIRDSIHQETQYF.

This chain uses TRBV21-1 with TRBJ2-3; the DNA was not used to check the table's D call, TRBD1. TRBV21-1 is a documented pseudogene. The CDR3 length is 16 residues. DNA for the CDR3: TGTGCCAGCAGCAAACCCCCAGGGGGTTACACAGATACGCAGTATTTT. Protein sequence: CASSKPPGGYTDTQYF.

This clone showed up just once. The V and J genes are TRBV5-1 and TRBJ2-7; TRBD1 is a possible D gene (5 bases). This CDR3 is built from 13 residues. Germline V gene data show CDR1 as SGHRS and CDR2 as YFSETQ. The ends were cut back, 0 bases at V and 3 bases at J, with 7 bases in the middle. The CDR3 region has the DNA TGCGCCAGCAGCTTGGAGGGGAACTACGAGCAGTACTTC. Its protein product is CASSLEGNYEQYF.